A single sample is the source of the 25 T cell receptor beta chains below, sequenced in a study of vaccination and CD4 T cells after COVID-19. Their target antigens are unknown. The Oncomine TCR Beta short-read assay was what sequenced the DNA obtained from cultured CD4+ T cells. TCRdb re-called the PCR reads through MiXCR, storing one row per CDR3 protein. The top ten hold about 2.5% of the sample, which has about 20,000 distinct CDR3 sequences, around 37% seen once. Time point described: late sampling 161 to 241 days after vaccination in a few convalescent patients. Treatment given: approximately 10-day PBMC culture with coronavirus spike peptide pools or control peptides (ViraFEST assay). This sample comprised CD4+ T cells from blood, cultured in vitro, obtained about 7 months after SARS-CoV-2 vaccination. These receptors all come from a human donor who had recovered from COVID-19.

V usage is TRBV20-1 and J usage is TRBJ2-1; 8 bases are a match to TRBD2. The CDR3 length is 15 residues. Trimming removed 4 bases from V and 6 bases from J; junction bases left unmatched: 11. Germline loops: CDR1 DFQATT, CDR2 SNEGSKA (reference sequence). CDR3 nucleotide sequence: TGCAGTGCTACTCCAGCGGGAGCGGGTATCAATGAGCAGTTCTTC. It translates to CSATPAGAGINEQFF.

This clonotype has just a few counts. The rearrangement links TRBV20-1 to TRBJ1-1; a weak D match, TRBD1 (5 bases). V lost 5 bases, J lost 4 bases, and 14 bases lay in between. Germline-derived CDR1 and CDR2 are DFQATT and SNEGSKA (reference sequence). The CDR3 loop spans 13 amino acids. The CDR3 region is CSAYRGPGTEAFF. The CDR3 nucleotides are TGCAGTGCTTACCGGGGACCGGGCACTGAAGCTTTCTTT.

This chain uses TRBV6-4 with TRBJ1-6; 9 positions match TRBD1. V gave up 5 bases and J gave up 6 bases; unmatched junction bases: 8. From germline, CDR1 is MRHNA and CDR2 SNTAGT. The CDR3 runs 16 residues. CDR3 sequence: CASSPPLDRGNSPLHF. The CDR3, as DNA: TGTGCCAGCAGTCCCCCCCTGGACAGGGGTAATTCACCCCTCCACTTT.

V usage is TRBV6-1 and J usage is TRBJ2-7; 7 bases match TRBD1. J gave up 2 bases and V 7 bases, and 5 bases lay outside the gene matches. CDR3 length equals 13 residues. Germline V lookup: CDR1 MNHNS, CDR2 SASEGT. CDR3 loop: CASTQTGTYEQYF. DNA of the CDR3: TGTGCCAGCACTCAGACAGGGACCTACGAGCAGTACTTC.

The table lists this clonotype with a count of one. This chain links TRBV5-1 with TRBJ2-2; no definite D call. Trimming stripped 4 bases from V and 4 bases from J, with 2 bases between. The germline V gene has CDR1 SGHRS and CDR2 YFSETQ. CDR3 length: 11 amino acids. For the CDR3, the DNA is TGCGCCAGCAGCGGCACCGGGGAGCTGTTTTTT. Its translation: CASSGTGELFF.

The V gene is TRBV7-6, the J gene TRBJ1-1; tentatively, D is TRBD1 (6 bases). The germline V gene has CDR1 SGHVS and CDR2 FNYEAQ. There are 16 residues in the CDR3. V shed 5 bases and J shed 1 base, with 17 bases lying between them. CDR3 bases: TGTGCCAGCAGCCTTCTTTACAGGGCTCAGAACACTGAAGCTTTCTTT. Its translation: CASSLLYRAQNTEAFF.

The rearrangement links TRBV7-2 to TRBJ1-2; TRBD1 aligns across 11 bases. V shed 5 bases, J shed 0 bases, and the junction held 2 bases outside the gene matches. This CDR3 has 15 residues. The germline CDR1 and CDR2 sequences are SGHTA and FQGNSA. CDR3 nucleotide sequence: TGTGCCAGCAGCCGGACAGGGGGCACTAACTATGGCTACACCTTC. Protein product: CASSRTGGTNYGYTF.

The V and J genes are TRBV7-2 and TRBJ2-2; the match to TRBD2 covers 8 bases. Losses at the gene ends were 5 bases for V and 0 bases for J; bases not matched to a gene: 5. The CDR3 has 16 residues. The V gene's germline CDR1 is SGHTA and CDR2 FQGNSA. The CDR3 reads CASSRKLAANTGELFF. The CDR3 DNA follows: TGTGCCAGCAGCCGGAAACTAGCGGCGAACACCGGGGAGCTGTTTTTT.

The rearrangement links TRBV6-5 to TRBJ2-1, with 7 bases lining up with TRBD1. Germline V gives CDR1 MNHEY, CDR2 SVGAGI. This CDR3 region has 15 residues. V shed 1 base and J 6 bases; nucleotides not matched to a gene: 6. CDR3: CASSYFGTASNEQFF. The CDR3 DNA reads TGTGCCAGCAGTTACTTTGGGACAGCCTCCAATGAGCAGTTCTTC.

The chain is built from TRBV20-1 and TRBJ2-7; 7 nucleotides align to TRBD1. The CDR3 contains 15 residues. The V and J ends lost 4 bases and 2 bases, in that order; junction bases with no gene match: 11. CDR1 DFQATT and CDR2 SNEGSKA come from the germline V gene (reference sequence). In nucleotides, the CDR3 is TGCAGTGCTAACCCTCATGGACAGGCGACCTACGAGCAGTACTTC. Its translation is CSANPHGQATYEQYF.

In DNA form, the CDR3 reads TGTGCCAGTAGTATGTTCGGACAGCGAAACACCGGGGAGCTGTTTTTT. This translates into CASSMFGQRNTGELFF. The rearrangement links TRBV19 to TRBJ2-2, with D perhaps matching TRBD1 (6 bases). The CDR3 is made up of 16 amino acids. Germline CDR1 LNHDA, CDR2 SQIVND (reference sequence). V dropped 3 bases and J dropped 2 bases, with 13 bases sitting between them.

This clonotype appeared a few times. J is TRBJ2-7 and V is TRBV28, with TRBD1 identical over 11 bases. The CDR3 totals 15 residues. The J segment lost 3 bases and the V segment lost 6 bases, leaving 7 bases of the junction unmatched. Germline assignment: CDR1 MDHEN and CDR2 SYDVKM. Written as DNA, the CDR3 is TGTGCCAGCAGCGAACCGGGACAGGGGGGCTACGAGCAGTACTTC. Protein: CASSEPGQGGYEQYF.

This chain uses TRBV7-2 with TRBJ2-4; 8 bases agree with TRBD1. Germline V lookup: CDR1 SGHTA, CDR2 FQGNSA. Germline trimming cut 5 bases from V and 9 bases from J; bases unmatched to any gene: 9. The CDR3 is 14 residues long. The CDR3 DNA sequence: TGTGCCAGCAGCCTTAACGGACAGGGAGGCATTCAGTACTTC. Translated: CASSLNGQGGIQYF.

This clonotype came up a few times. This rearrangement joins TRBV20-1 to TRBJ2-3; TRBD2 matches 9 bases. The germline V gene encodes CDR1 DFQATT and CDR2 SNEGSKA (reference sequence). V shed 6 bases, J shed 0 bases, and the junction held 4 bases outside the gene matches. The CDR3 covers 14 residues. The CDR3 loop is CSAPLAGSTDTQYF. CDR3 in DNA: TGCAGTGCCCCGCTAGCGGGGAGCACAGATACGCAGTATTTT.

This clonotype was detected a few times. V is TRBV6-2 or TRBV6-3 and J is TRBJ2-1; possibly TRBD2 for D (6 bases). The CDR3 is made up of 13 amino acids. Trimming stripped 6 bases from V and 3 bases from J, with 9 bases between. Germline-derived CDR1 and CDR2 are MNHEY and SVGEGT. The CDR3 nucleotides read TGTGCCAGCAGCAAGACTAGCTACAATGAGCAGTTCTTC. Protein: CASSKTSYNEQFF.

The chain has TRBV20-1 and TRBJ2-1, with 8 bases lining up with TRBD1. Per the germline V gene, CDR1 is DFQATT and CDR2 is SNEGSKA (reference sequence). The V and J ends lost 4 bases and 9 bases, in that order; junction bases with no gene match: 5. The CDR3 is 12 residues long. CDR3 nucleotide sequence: TGCAGTGCTAACGGACAGGGCAGTGAGCAGTTCTTC. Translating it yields CSANGQGSEQFF.

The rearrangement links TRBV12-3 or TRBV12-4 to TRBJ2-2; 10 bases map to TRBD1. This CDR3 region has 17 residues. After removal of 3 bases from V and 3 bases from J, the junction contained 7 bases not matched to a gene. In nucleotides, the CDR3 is TGTGCCAGCAGTTTTGGGAGACAGGGGGCCCACACCGGGGAGCTGTTTTTT. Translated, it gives CASSFGRQGAHTGELFF.

The CDR3 loop is CSGRDSYNEQFF. In DNA, the CDR3 is TGCAGCGGCCGGGACTCGTACAATGAGCAGTTCTTC. This chain connects TRBV29-1 to TRBJ2-1; a possible D gene is TRBD2 (6 bases). The CDR3 covers 12 residues. Trimming cost V 7 bases and J 4 bases, with 11 bases left between them. Germline V gene data show CDR1 as SQVTM and CDR2 as ANQGSEA.

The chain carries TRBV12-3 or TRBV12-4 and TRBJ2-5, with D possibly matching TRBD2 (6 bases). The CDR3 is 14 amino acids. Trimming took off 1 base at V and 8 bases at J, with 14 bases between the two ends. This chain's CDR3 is CASSLETSQSTQYF. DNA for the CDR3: TGTGCCAGCAGTTTAGAGACTAGTCAATCCACCCAGTACTTC.

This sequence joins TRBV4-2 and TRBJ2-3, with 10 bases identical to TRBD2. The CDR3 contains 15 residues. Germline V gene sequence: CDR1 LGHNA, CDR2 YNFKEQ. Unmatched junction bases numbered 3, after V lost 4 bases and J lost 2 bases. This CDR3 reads CASSLGLAYTDTQYF. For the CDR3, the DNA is TGTGCCAGCAGCCTGGGACTAGCGTACACAGATACGCAGTATTTT.

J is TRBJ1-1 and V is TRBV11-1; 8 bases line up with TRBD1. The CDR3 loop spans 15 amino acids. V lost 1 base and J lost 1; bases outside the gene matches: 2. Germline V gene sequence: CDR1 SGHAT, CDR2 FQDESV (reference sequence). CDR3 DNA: TGTGCCAGCAGCTTAGGGGACAGGAAGAACACTGAAGCTTTCTTT. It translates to CASSLGDRKNTEAFF.

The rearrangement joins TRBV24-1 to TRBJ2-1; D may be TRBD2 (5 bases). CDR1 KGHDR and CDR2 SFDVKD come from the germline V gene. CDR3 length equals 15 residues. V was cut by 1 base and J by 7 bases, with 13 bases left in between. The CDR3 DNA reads TGTGCCACCAGTGATTTTGAGGGAGTTGGAAATGAGCAGTTCTTC. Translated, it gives CATSDFEGVGNEQFF.

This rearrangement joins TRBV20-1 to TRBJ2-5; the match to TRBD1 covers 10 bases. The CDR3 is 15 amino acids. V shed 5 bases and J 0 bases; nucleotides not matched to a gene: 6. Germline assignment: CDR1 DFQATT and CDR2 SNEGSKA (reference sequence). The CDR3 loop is CSAPPGQGHQETQYF. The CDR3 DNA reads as TGCAGTGCTCCACCGGGACAGGGGCACCAAGAGACCCAGTACTTC.

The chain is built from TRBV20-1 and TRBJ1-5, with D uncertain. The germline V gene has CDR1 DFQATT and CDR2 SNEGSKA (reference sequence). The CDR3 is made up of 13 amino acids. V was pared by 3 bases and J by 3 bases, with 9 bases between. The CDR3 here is CSARGQNNQPQHF. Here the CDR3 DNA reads TGCAGTGCTAGGGGTCAGAACAATCAGCCCCAGCATTTT.

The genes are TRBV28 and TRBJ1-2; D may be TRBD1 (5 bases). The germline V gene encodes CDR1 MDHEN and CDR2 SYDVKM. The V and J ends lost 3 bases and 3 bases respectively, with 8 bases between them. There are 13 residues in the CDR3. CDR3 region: CASSLGVDYGYTF. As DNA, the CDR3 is TGTGCCAGCAGTTTGGGGGTGGACTATGGCTACACCTTC.